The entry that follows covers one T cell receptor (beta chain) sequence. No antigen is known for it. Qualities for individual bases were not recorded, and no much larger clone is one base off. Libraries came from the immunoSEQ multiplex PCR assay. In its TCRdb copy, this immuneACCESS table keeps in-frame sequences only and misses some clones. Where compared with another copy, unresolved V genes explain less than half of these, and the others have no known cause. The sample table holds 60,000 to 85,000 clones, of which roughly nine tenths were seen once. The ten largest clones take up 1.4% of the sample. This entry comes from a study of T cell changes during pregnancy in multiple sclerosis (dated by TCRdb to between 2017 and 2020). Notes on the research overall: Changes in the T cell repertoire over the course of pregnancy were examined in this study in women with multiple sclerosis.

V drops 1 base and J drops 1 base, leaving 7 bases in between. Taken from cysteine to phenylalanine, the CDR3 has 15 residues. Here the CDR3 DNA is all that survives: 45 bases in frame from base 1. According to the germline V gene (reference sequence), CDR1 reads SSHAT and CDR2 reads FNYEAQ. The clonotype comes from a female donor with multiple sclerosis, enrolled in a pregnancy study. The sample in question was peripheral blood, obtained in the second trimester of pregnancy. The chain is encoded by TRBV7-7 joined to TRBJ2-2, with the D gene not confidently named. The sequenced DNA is TGTGCCAGCAGCTTAGACAGAATGAACACCGGGGAGCTGTTTTTT. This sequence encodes CASSLDRMNTGELFF.